What follows are 28 T cell receptor beta chains derived from one specimen sequenced in a study of T cells after posttransplantation cyclophosphamide. The protocol was immunoSEQ multiplex PCR, while the TCRdb copy is restricted to in-frame clones and leaves out a portion. The repertoire consists of more than 3,500 clones, with less than 80% occurring once and the leading ten covering roughly 25%. Sample: memory CD8+ T cells sorted from blood. These receptor sequences come from a man aged 25 to 40 in good health and a related stem cell transplant donor.

This clone was seen a single time. The J gene is TRBJ2-5, the V gene TRBV13, with 7 bases that match TRBD2. The CDR3 runs 14 residues. Germline CDR1 and CDR2: PRHDT and FYEKMQ (reference sequence). The V segment lost 5 bases and the J segment 0 bases; nucleotides outside the gene matches: 3. The CDR3 nucleotides are TGTGCCAGCAGCCGACTAGCTTACCAAGAGACCCAGTACTTC. This codes for CASSRLAYQETQYF.

As to this clone: The sample carries other DNA sequences with the same CDR3. CDR3 DNA sequence: TGTGCCAGTAGTATTGGGTTAGCGGGGGACAATGAGCAGTTCTTC. It encodes CASSIGLAGDNEQFF. The rearrangement joins TRBV19 to TRBJ2-1; TRBD2 agrees at 9 bases. Germline V gene data show CDR1 as LNHDA and CDR2 as SQIVND (reference sequence). This CDR3 has 15 amino acids. J gave up 5 bases and V 3 bases, and 5 bases lay outside the gene matches.

This CDR3 is CASSFASGGAWDTQYF. CDR3 nucleotide sequence: TGTGCCAGCAGCTTTGCTAGCGGGGGGGCCTGGGATACGCAGTATTTT. The chain employs TRBV5-6 and TRBJ2-3, with TRBD2 identical over 12 bases. The V segment lost 2 bases and the J segment 6 bases; nucleotides outside the gene matches: 7. The CDR3 contains 16 residues. The germline V gene encodes CDR1 SGHDT and CDR2 YYEEEE.

By share, this clone counts as large. The CDR3 DNA sequence: TGCGCCAGCAGCCATATGAACACTGAAGCTTTCTTT. This translates into CASSHMNTEAFF. The chain employs TRBV4-1 and TRBJ1-1, with D unresolved. The CDR3 runs to 12 residues. The ends were cut back, 3 bases at V and 0 bases at J, with 2 bases in the middle. Germline CDR1 is MGHRA and CDR2 is YSYEKL.

This chain joins TRBV27 and TRBJ2-5; tentatively, D is TRBD1 (6 bases). Trimming cost V 4 bases and J 4 bases, with 13 bases left between them. The germline V gene encodes CDR1 MNHEY and CDR2 SMNVEV (reference sequence). The CDR3 spans 14 residues. Here the CDR3 DNA reads TGTGCCAGCAGTTCAGGACAAGGGGGAGAGACCCAGTACTTC. This codes for CASSSGQGGETQYF.

The chain uses TRBV9 and TRBJ2-7; D unresolved. This CDR3 has 15 amino acids. The V end lost 8 bases, the J end lost 4 bases, and 22 bases lay between the germline ends. Germline V gives CDR1 SGDLS, CDR2 YYNGEE. The CDR3, as DNA: TGTGCCAGTAGCTTCAAACAGAAGACGGCATACGAGCAGTACTTC. Translated, it gives CASSFKQKTAYEQYF.

The genes are TRBV2 and TRBJ2-7; the match to TRBD1 covers 10 bases. The CDR3 totals 17 residues. V shed 5 bases and J 0 bases; nucleotides not matched to a gene: 10. Germline loops: CDR1 SNHLY, CDR2 FYNNEI. The CDR3 nucleotides are TGTGCCAGCAGTTACGCCGGGACAGGGGCTAACTCCTACGAGCAGTACTTC. Translation gives CASSYAGTGANSYEQYF.

This clone has only one observation. The chain employs TRBV5-6 and TRBJ2-4; no clear D gene. Germline assignment: CDR1 SGHDT and CDR2 YYEEEE. The CDR3 loop spans 16 amino acids. The V end lost 0 bases, the J end lost 1 base, and 11 bases lay between the germline ends. The CDR3 reads CASSLGSNGAKNIQYF. The CDR3 DNA follows: TGTGCCAGCAGCTTGGGCAGTAACGGGGCCAAAAACATTCAGTACTTC.

The CDR3 nucleotides are TGTGCCAGTGGAGACGGTGGAGGGCTCGAGCAGTACTTC. Its translation: CASGDGGGLEQYF. The chain recombines TRBV19 with TRBJ2-7, with TRBD2 as a possible D gene (6 bases). Germline CDR1 and CDR2: LNHDA and SQIVND (reference sequence). The CDR3 has 13 amino acids. Trimming removed 8 bases at V and 6 bases at J, with 17 bases between.

This clone was seen only a few times. The chain uses TRBV5-8 and TRBJ2-3; 8 bases fit TRBD2. V trimming: 2 bases; J trimming: 6 bases; junction bases outside the gene matches: 8. Looked up from germline, CDR1 is SGHTS and CDR2 is YDEGEE. This CDR3 comprises 15 residues. CDR3 loop: CASSFGIAGTDTQYF. The CDR3 nucleotides are TGTGCCAGCAGCTTCGGTATAGCGGGGACGGATACGCAGTATTTT.

This chain's CDR3 is CASSPPTTTNEKLFF. The CDR3 DNA reads TGTGCCAGCAGCCCCCCGACAACAACTAATGAAAAACTGTTTTTT. The chain joins TRBV7-8 to TRBJ1-4; no clear D. V gave up 5 bases and J gave up 0 bases, with 10 bases separating them. The CDR3 has 15 amino acids. Germline values: CDR1 SGHVS, CDR2 FQNEAQ. The full variable domain, in which reference TRBV7-8 and TRBJ1-4 provide the parts outside the CDR3, is GAGVSQSPRYKVAKRGQDVALRCDPISGHVSLFWYQQALGQGPEFLTYFQNEAQLDKSGLPSDRFFAERPEGSVSTLKIQRTQQEDSAVYLCASSPPTTTNEKLFFGSGTQLSVL.

By sample fraction, this clone is large. This chain links TRBV2 with TRBJ1-2, with D perhaps TRBD1 (6 bases). V lost 6 bases and J lost 8, with 13 bases in between. CDR3 length: 12 amino acids. In germline, CDR1 is SNHLY, CDR2 FYNNEI. The CDR3 coding sequence is TGTGCCAGCAGCCACAGGGTCAAGGGCTACACCTTC. Its protein is CASSHRVKGYTF.

The chain links TRBV7-8 to TRBJ2-1; TRBD2 might be the D (5 bases). V was trimmed by 1 base and J by 9 bases, leaving 16 bases between them. This CDR3 region has 15 residues. Germline CDR1 is SGHVS and CDR2 is FQNEAQ. Written as DNA, the CDR3 is TGTGCCAGCAGCTTAGTGATCGCGGGCGTCCTTGAGCAGTTCTTC. It yields the protein CASSLVIAGVLEQFF.

This clone is labeled medium-sized. The chain carries TRBV9 and TRBJ2-5; tentative D call: TRBD1 (5 bases). Germline V gene sequence: CDR1 SGDLS, CDR2 YYNGEE. CDR3 length: 15 residues. V lost 3 bases, J lost 2 bases, and 14 bases lay in between. CDR3 sequence reads: CASSAWGNPQETQYF. CDR3 sequence (DNA): TGTGCCAGCAGCGCCTGGGGCAACCCTCAAGAGACCCAGTACTTC.

This chain links TRBV5-1 with TRBJ2-7; no clear D gene. This CDR3 is built from 14 residues. The ends were cut back, 1 base at V and 7 bases at J, with 15 bases in the middle. Germline CDR1 and CDR2: SGHRS and YFSETQ. CDR3 coding DNA: TGCGCCAGCAGCTTGCGTCTCGGTTGGGCAGAGCAGTACTTC. It is translated as CASSLRLGWAEQYF.

There are a few counts of this clone. The DNA of the CDR3 is TGCGCCAGCAACCACCTCGGGGGGAGCAATCAGCCCCAGCATTTT. It codes for CASNHLGGSNQPQHF. The chain couples TRBV23-1 to TRBJ1-5, with D perhaps TRBD1 (5 bases). TRBV23-1 counts as an open reading frame of uncertain function. Trimming stripped 7 bases from V and 1 base from J, with 14 bases between. The CDR3 extends over 15 amino acids.

By sample fraction, this clone is medium-sized. V gene TRBV25-1 combines with J gene TRBJ1-1; D is possibly TRBD1 (6 bases). The CDR3 runs to 14 residues. Per the germline V gene, CDR1 is MGHDK and CDR2 is SYGVNS. V lost 2 bases to trimming and J lost 5 bases, with 12 bases between them. DNA for the CDR3: TGTGCCAGCAGTGAAGGGGGCAGCTGGACTGAAGCTTTCTTT. Translation gives CASSEGGSWTEAFF.

The chain joins TRBV5-1 to TRBJ1-4; D may be TRBD1 (5 bases). From germline, CDR1 is SGHRS and CDR2 YFSETQ. Trimming stripped 2 bases from V and 0 bases from J, with 8 bases between. The CDR3 covers 15 residues. The CDR3 bases are TGCGCCAGCAGCTTATGGACAACAACTAATGAAAAACTGTTTTTT. Residues: CASSLWTTTNEKLFF.

This clone was seen a handful of times. The chain employs TRBV9 and TRBJ1-1; 9 bases match TRBD1. The CDR3 consists of 16 residues. V gave up 3 bases and J gave up 6 bases; unmatched junction bases: 12. Germline V lookup: CDR1 SGDLS, CDR2 YYNGEE. For the CDR3, the DNA is TGTGCCAGCAGCGACCCACAGGGGGCGCCGGTCCCTGAAGCTTTCTTT. Its protein is CASSDPQGAPVPEAFF.

This clone has only a few counts. The genes are TRBV28 and TRBJ2-3, with 10 positions matching TRBD2. The CDR3 runs 17 residues. The germline gives CDR1 MDHEN, CDR2 SYDVKM. V gave up 4 bases and J gave up 2 bases; unmatched junction bases: 9. The CDR3 protein is CASSSPSGGGNTDTQYF. The CDR3 region has the DNA TGTGCCAGCAGTTCCCCCAGCGGGGGGGGAAACACAGATACGCAGTATTTT.

This clone was seen only once. The chain's CDR3 is CASSAGTGSFYEQYF. The CDR3, as DNA: TGTGCCAGCAGTGCCGGGACAGGGTCCTTCTACGAGCAGTACTTC. The rearrangement uses TRBV2 and TRBJ2-7, with TRBD1 identical over 9 bases. The V gene's germline CDR1 is SNHLY and CDR2 FYNNEI. CDR3 size: 15 residues. Trimming cost V 4 bases and J 3 bases; bases outside gene matches: 7.

The V gene is TRBV29-1, the J gene TRBJ2-7; 7 positions agree with TRBD1. V dropped 7 bases and J dropped 5; count of bases not matched to a gene: 5. The CDR3 consists of 11 residues. Per germline, CDR1 SQVTM and CDR2 ANQGSEA. This chain's CDR3 is CSAKGTDEQYF. CDR3 bases: TGCAGCGCTAAGGGGACAGACGAGCAGTACTTC.

The CDR3 loop is CASSSGTASYNSPLHF. The CDR3, as DNA: TGTGCCAGCAGCTCCGGGACAGCCTCCTATAATTCACCCCTCCACTTT. The chain employs TRBV28 and TRBJ1-6, with 7 positions matching TRBD1. The CDR3 totals 16 residues. Germline lookup yields CDR1 MDHEN and CDR2 SYDVKM. The ends lost 6 bases at V and 0 bases at J; junction bases unmatched: 5.

The chain links TRBV19 to TRBJ2-1, with TRBD1 as a possible D gene (6 bases). This CDR3 comprises 15 residues. CDR1 is LNHDA, CDR2 SQIVND, per germline (reference sequence). Trimming pared 3 bases from V and 4 bases from J, leaving 13 bases between. The DNA of the CDR3 is TGTGCCAGTAGTATTCGGGCAGGGGAATACAATGAGCAGTTCTTC. Amino acids: CASSIRAGEYNEQFF. Full variable domain (rest looked up from reference TRBV19 and TRBJ2-1): DGGITQSPKYLFRKEGQNVTLSCEQNLNHDAMYWYRQDPGQGLRLIYYSQIVNDFQKGDIAEGYSVSREKKESFPLTVTSAQKNPTAFYLCASSIRAGEYNEQFFGPGTRLTVL.

The chain links TRBV10-3 to TRBJ1-6; D uncertain. Per germline, CDR1 ENHRY and CDR2 SYGVKD. V lost 4 bases to trimming and J lost 5 bases, with 9 bases between them. The length of the CDR3 is 14 residues. As DNA, the CDR3 is TGTGCCATCAGTGGGAGTGGAAATAATTCACCCCTCCACTTT. Translation: CAISGSGNNSPLHF.

This chain connects TRBV7-6 to TRBJ2-7; 7 nucleotides align to TRBD1. The CDR3 is 15 residues long. Germline CDR1 is SGHVS and CDR2 is FNYEAQ. Trimming removed 4 bases from V and 5 bases from J; junction bases left unmatched: 11. The CDR3: CASSSQGGLEDEQYF. CDR3 sequence (DNA): TGTGCCAGCAGCTCCCAAGGGGGCCTCGAGGACGAGCAGTACTTC. The variable domain in full, completed from reference TRBV7-6 and TRBJ2-7, reads GAGVSQSPRYKVTKRGQDVALRCDPISGHVSLYWYRQALGQGPEFLTYFNYEAQQDKSGLPNDRFSAERPEGSISTLTIQRTEQRDSAMYRCASSSQGGLEDEQYFGPGTRLTVT.

This clone turned up a few times. The chain carries TRBV4-1 and TRBJ1-4, with no clear D. Trimming removed 0 bases from V and 5 bases from J, with 13 bases in between. CDR3 length equals 16 residues. CDR1 MGHRA and CDR2 YSYEKL come from the germline V gene. CDR3 sequence (DNA): TGCGCCAGCAGCCAAGACACAGCCCCGGGGAATGAAAAACTGTTTTTT. Protein sequence: CASSQDTAPGNEKLFF.

Of note for this clone: This same CDR3 is encoded by further DNA sequences in the sample. V is TRBV29-1 and J is TRBJ1-1, with D unclear. The CDR3 covers 12 residues. V was pared by 7 bases and J by 0 bases, with 9 bases between. Germline V gene data show CDR1 as SQVTM and CDR2 as ANQGSEA. The CDR3 is CSAGVMNTEAFF. The CDR3 DNA sequence: TGCAGCGCCGGGGTTATGAACACTGAAGCTTTCTTT.